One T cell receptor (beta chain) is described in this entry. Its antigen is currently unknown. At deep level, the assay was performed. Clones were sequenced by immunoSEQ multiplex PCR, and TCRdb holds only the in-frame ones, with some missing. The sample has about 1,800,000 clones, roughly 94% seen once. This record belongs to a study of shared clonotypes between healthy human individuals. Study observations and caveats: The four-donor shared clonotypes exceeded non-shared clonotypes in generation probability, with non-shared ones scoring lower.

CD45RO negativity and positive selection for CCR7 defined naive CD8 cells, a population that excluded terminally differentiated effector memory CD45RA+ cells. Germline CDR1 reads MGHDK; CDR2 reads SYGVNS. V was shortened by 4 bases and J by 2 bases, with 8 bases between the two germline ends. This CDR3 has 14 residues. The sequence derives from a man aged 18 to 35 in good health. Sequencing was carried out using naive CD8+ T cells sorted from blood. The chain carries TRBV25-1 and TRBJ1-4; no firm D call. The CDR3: CASSGRVTNEKLFF. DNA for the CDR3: TGTGCCAGCAGTGGACGAGTTACTAATGAAAAACTGTTTTTT. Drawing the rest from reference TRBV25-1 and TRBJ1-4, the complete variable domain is EADIYQTPRYLVIGTGKKITLECSQTMGHDKMYWYQQDPGMELHLIHYSYGVNSTEKGDLSSESTVSRIRTEHFPLTLESARPSHTSQYLCASSGRVTNEKLFFGSGTQLSVL.